This T cell receptor (beta chain) was sequenced during a study of blood T cell repertoires in COVID-19. Overall study context: Both acute and convalescent COVID-19 samples were obtained from the United States, Italy and Spain. PBMCs, B-cell-depleted T cells, or T cells provided the cDNA or gDNA that made up the material.

The length of the CDR3 is 12 residues. Germline V lookup: CDR1 SQVTM, CDR2 ANQGSEA. The V gene lost 7 bases and the J gene lost 6 bases, with 14 bases spanning the gap. Authors' data handling: Amplification with reference gene primers provided the estimates of nucleated cell counts. Data came from immunoSEQ multiplex PCR; TCRdb stores just in-frame clones and leaves some out. That table furnishes V, J and clone size, whereas the DNA furnished D and trimming. The sample gives almost 300,000 clones, roughly 89% of which show up once; around 10% is in the top ten. A Seattle source enrolled patients during active infection and followed them longitudinally.

This sequence was found in a woman younger than 45 with COVID-19, enrolled during active disease. Specimen: peripheral blood. The J gene is TRBJ2-3, the V gene TRBV29-1; D perhaps matches TRBD1 (6 bases). The chain's CDR3 is CSAQGVGDTQYF. DNA for the CDR3: TGCAGCGCACAGGGTGTTGGGGATACGCAGTATTTT.